This T cell receptor beta chain was documented in a study of blood T cell repertoires in COVID-19. Turning to the study itself: Sources were T cells, B-cell-depleted T cells, or PBMCs; the material itself was cDNA or gDNA.

Participants were placed into cohorts based on the clinical history they reported. Sequencing was performed with immunoSEQ multiplex PCR; in TCRdb, only in-frame clones are kept and a portion is missing. The sample lists more than 250,000 clones; 80% to 90% were seen once. The CDR3 contains 14 residues. Trimming pared 8 bases from V and 7 bases from J, leaving 20 bases between. CDR1 SNHLY and CDR2 FYNNEI come from the germline V gene. Sequenced material: PBMCs or T cells enriched from blood (not recorded which). The chain joins TRBV2 to TRBJ1-2; D perhaps matches TRBD1 (6 bases). The clonotype was recovered from a woman aged 25 to 39 who had recovered from COVID-19. The CDR3 spells CASERDTDRGGYTF. The CDR3 DNA sequence: TGTGCCAGCGAGCGGGACACCGATAGAGGTGGCTACACCTTC.